What follows is one TCR beta chain and its context. The target antigen is unknown. This entry comes from a study of OX40 agonist ivuxolimab in advanced cancers. The overall study: Patients with prior anti-PD-1, anti-PD-L1 or anti-CTLA-4 therapy were eligible; roughly 41% had some. General study findings and limits: More expanded clones were seen, on average, in CD8+ T cells than in CD4+.

Sequenced by immunoSEQ multiplex PCR; TCRdb stores in-frame clones only, minus some. The table includes approximately 30,000 clones, 80% to 90% detected once. The CDR3 has 17 residues. V gave up 2 bases and J gave up 6 bases; unmatched junction bases: 11. Germline V CDR1 and CDR2: SGHAT, FQNNGV. The TCR was taken from an adult with an advanced solid tumor such as melanoma, head and neck, liver or kidney cancer. The source material was CD4+ or CD8+ T cells sorted from blood, sampled in a trial of the OX40 agonist ivuxolimab. This chain connects TRBV11-2 to TRBJ2-2; 8 bases match TRBD1. The CDR3 nucleotides are TGTGCCAGCAGCTTAATGCCCGACAGGGGAGGCTCCGGGGAGCTGTTTTTT. It specifies CASSLMPDRGGSGELFF.